Presented here are 30 T cell receptor beta chains from one specimen sequenced in a study of spatial heterogeneity in lung cancer. Via MiXCR, TCRdb re-called the 5' RACE reads, giving one row per CDR3 protein. The sample lists 27,000 or so distinct CDR3 sequences, about 5.3% occurring once. Time point given: blood at routine non-recurrence follow-up after resection. Sequencing was performed on PBMCs, taken at follow-up. These receptors came from a female donor with early-stage non-small cell lung cancer.

This clonotype is labeled medium-sized. This chain connects TRBV28 to TRBJ2-7, with D perhaps matching TRBD2 (6 bases). Germline-derived CDR1 and CDR2 are MDHEN and SYDVKM. V lost 5 bases to trimming and J lost 3 bases, with 20 bases between them. CDR3 length equals 16 residues. CDR3 residues: CASSPNGAAGLYEQYF. CDR3 bases: TGTGCCAGCAGTCCCAATGGGGCAGCGGGCCTCTACGAGCAGTACTTC.

This clonotype was seen many times. This chain links TRBV5-6 with TRBJ1-2; 7 nucleotides match TRBD1. V shed 0 bases and J 6 bases; nucleotides not matched to a gene: 2. The V gene's germline CDR1 is SGHDT and CDR2 YYEEEE. The CDR3 runs 13 residues. CDR3: CASSLVDRDGYTF. CDR3 in DNA: TGTGCCAGCAGCTTGGTAGACAGGGATGGCTACACCTTC.

V gene TRBV5-1 combines with J gene TRBJ2-1; a weak D match, TRBD2 (6 bases). V dropped 0 bases and J dropped 4 bases, with 11 bases sitting between them. The CDR3 consists of 15 residues. The germline V gene has CDR1 SGHRS and CDR2 YFSETQ. CDR3 loop: CASSLVGLQYNEQFF. CDR3 nucleotide sequence: TGCGCCAGCAGCTTGGTTGGACTACAATACAATGAGCAGTTCTTC. Together with reference TRBV5-1 and TRBJ2-1, the CDR3 gives the full variable domain: KAGVTQTPRYLIKTRGQQVTLSCSPISGHRSVSWYQQTPGQGLQFLFEYFSETQRNKGNFPGRFSGRQFSNSRSEMNVSTLELGDSALYLCASSLVGLQYNEQFFGPGTRLTVL.

This clonotype was seen repeatedly, ten times or more. This sequence joins TRBV6-2 or TRBV6-3 and TRBJ1-1; a weak D match, TRBD1 (5 bases). The CDR3 consists of 12 residues. Deletions cut 4 bases from V and 9 bases from J, with 12 bases between. Germline V gene lookup returns CDR1 MNHEY and CDR2 SVGEGT. The CDR3 DNA reads TGTGCCAGCAGTTCGGGACCCATGAAAGCTTTCTTT. It codes for CASSSGPMKAFF.

This clonotype was seen ten or more times. This rearrangement joins TRBV29-1 to TRBJ2-1; 10 positions agree with TRBD2. Germline values: CDR1 SQVTM, CDR2 ANQGSEA. V lost 6 bases and J lost 8; bases outside the gene matches: 10. This CDR3 has 14 amino acids. The CDR3 DNA reads TGCAGCGTCGAACGGGGACTAGCGTCAGATGAGCAGTTCTTC. Its translation: CSVERGLASDEQFF.

This clonotype occurred many times. This chain joins TRBV4-2 and TRBJ1-4; the match to TRBD1 covers 8 bases. Germline CDR1 reads LGHNA; CDR2 reads YNFKEQ. V lost 4 bases to trimming and J lost 5 bases; unmatched junction nucleotides: 3. This CDR3 has 14 amino acids. The CDR3 region has the DNA TGTGCCAGCAGCCCGGGACAGGCAAATGAAAAACTGTTTTTT. Residues: CASSPGQANEKLFF.

This clonotype was seen repeatedly, ten times or more. V usage is TRBV4-3 and J usage is TRBJ2-2; possible D gene TRBD2, 5 bases. This CDR3 has 15 residues. V was clipped by 0 bases and J by 4 bases, with 9 bases between them. Looked up from germline, CDR1 is LGHNA and CDR2 is YSLEER. The DNA of the CDR3 is TGCGCCAGCAGCCAAGATTTCGGGATCACCGGGGAGCTGTTTTTT. As protein: CASSQDFGITGELFF.

The sample holds many counts of this clonotype. The rearrangement uses TRBV19 and TRBJ2-3; TRBD2 is a possible D gene (6 bases). The CDR3 is 16 residues long. V lost 3 bases and J 2 bases, leaving 15 bases between the germline ends. The germline V gene has CDR1 LNHDA and CDR2 SQIVND (reference sequence). The CDR3 coding sequence is TGTGCCAGTAGTATCCAGCTGGCGGGATCCACAGATACGCAGTATTTT. Residues: CASSIQLAGSTDTQYF.

At least ten counts were recorded for this clonotype. This chain links TRBV20-1 with TRBJ2-3, with 11 bases lining up with TRBD1. CDR1 and CDR2 (germline): DFQATT, SNEGSKA (reference sequence). The CDR3 length is 16 residues. J was trimmed by 3 bases and V by 3 bases; bases with no gene match: 8. The chain's CDR3 is CSASPRTGGATDTQYF. CDR3 sequence (DNA): TGCAGTGCTAGCCCCCGGACAGGGGGCGCAACAGATACGCAGTATTTT.

This clonotype was observed many times. The rearrangement links TRBV12-3 or TRBV12-4 to TRBJ2-7; D is undetermined. The V end was cut by 2 bases, the J end by 5 bases, with 10 bases between. The CDR3 covers 13 residues. DNA for the CDR3: TGTGCCAGCAGTTTAAGGGCGTGGGACGAGCAGTACTTC. Its translation is CASSLRAWDEQYF.

This clonotype was counted ten times or more. The rearrangement links TRBV6-5 to TRBJ1-1; D call uncertain. CDR3 length: 13 amino acids. V shed 2 bases and J shed 1 base, with 5 bases lying between them. The germline V gene encodes CDR1 MNHEY and CDR2 SVGAGI. For the CDR3, the DNA is TGTGCCAGCAGTTACGCTTGGAACACTGAAGCTTTCTTT. This encodes CASSYAWNTEAFF.

At least ten counts were recorded for this clonotype. V is TRBV5-1 and J is TRBJ2-5; tentatively, D is TRBD2 (6 bases). V was trimmed by 0 bases and J by 3 bases, leaving 21 bases between them. The length of the CDR3 is 18 residues. Germline CDR1 and CDR2: SGHRS and YFSETQ. The CDR3 bases are TGCGCCAGCAGCTTGGGTCGCGGGGCAGGGCAAGGGGAAGAGACCCAGTACTTC. This sequence encodes CASSLGRGAGQGEETQYF.

This clonotype has ten or more counts. The chain couples TRBV20-1 to TRBJ2-3; 11 nucleotides agree with TRBD2. Germline V gene sequence: CDR1 DFQATT, CDR2 SNEGSKA (reference sequence). The ends lost 4 bases at V and 4 bases at J; junction bases unmatched: 10. There are 16 residues in the CDR3. CDR3 residues: CSAKGLAGGSADTQYF. The CDR3 nucleotides read TGCAGTGCTAAGGGTCTAGCGGGGGGATCCGCAGATACGCAGTATTTT.

This clonotype has just a few counts. V gene TRBV20-1 combines with J gene TRBJ2-7; 11 nucleotides agree with TRBD2. V shed 0 bases and J 6 bases; nucleotides not matched to a gene: 10. The germline V gene has CDR1 DFQATT and CDR2 SNEGSKA (reference sequence). This CDR3 region has 16 residues. The CDR3 coding sequence is TGCAGTGCTAGAGATATTGGACTAGCGGGCAGAGGCGAGCAGTACTTC. Protein: CSARDIGLAGRGEQYF.

By sample share, this clonotype is medium-sized. This chain uses TRBV4-2 with TRBJ1-1, with D possibly TRBD1 on 6 matching bases. Trimming left V 4 bases short and J 5 bases short, with 14 bases between. CDR1 LGHNA and CDR2 YNFKEQ come from the germline V gene. The CDR3 length is 14 residues. This chain's CDR3 is CASSLTAGETEAFF. The CDR3, as DNA: TGTGCCAGCAGCCTGACCGCAGGGGAAACTGAAGCTTTCTTT.

This clonotype has a count of ten or more. The chain is built from TRBV9 and TRBJ2-2; TRBD2 matches 10 bases. V shed 0 bases, J shed 6 bases, and the junction held 5 bases outside the gene matches. Germline CDR1 SGDLS, CDR2 YYNGEE. This CDR3 region has 16 residues. CDR3 sequence reads: CASSVGSGRAPGELFF. CDR3 nucleotide sequence: TGTGCCAGCAGCGTAGGAAGCGGGAGGGCCCCCGGGGAGCTGTTTTTT.

This clonotype was found many times. The CDR3 region is CASSRRGTSKTQYF. As DNA, the CDR3 is TGTGCCAGCAGCCGGCGAGGGACTAGCAAGACCCAGTACTTC. The genes are TRBV3-1 and TRBJ2-5, with 9 bases lining up with TRBD2. CDR1 is LGHDT, CDR2 YNNKEL, per germline (reference sequence). The CDR3 is made up of 14 amino acids. The V segment lost 4 bases and the J segment 6 bases; nucleotides outside the gene matches: 6.

This clonotype was found many times. The chain recombines TRBV5-1 with TRBJ2-3, with a weak D call TRBD2 (5 bases). With 0 bases removed from V and 4 bases from J, the gap between germline ends came to 12 bases. The CDR3 length is 15 residues. Germline V CDR1 and CDR2: SGHRS, YFSETQ. The CDR3, as DNA: TGCGCCAGCAGCTTGGGGGAACGGGGTGCAGATACGCAGTATTTT. It is translated as CASSLGERGADTQYF.

This clonotype came up many times. CDR3 nucleotide sequence: TGCGCCAGCAGCCAAGAGAACGGGGGGGCCTATGAGCAGTTCTTC. Residues: CASSQENGGAYEQFF. The chain uses TRBV4-1 and TRBJ2-1; 8 bases agree with TRBD2. Germline V gene lookup returns CDR1 MGHRA and CDR2 YSYEKL. CDR3 size: 15 residues. V lost 0 bases, J lost 8 bases, and 6 bases stayed unmatched.

This clonotype was picked up many times. V gene TRBV12-5 combines with J gene TRBJ2-7; D remains ambiguous. There are 16 residues in the CDR3. The V gene lost 4 bases and the J gene lost 2 bases, with 18 bases spanning the gap. The germline gives CDR1 LGHNT, CDR2 FRNRAP. CDR3 amino acids: CASGSGFGVVAYEQYF. CDR3 DNA sequence: TGTGCTAGTGGTTCCGGGTTCGGTGTAGTCGCCTACGAGCAGTACTTC.

This chain connects TRBV5-4 to TRBJ2-7; 15 nucleotides align to TRBD2. Germline loops: CDR1 SGHNT, CDR2 YYREEE (reference sequence). The CDR3 length is 15 residues. V trimming: 1 base; J trimming: 6 bases; junction bases outside the gene matches: 2. The CDR3 reads CASSLRTSGGAEQYF. The CDR3 bases are TGTGCCAGCAGCTTGCGGACTAGCGGGGGGGCCGAGCAGTACTTC. Combining the CDR3 with reference TRBV5-4 and TRBJ2-7 gives the whole variable domain ETGVTQSPTHLIKTRGQQVTLRCSSQSGHNTVSWYQQALGQGPQFIFQYYREEENGRGNFPPRFSGLQFPNYSSELNVNALELDDSALYLCASSLRTSGGAEQYFGPGTRLTVT.

At least ten counts were recorded for this clonotype. This chain connects TRBV7-6 to TRBJ2-5; D perhaps matches TRBD1 (5 bases). Per the germline V gene, CDR1 is SGHVS and CDR2 is FNYEAQ. This CDR3 spans 15 amino acids. The germline V and J ends were trimmed by 1 base and 7 bases, with 16 bases remaining between them. The CDR3 region is CASSLEGSFKGTQYF. CDR3 sequence (DNA): TGTGCCAGCAGCTTAGAGGGGTCCTTCAAGGGGACCCAGTACTTC.

The CDR3 spells CASRIGGTYGYTF. The CDR3 region has the DNA TGTGCCAGCCGGATCGGTGGAACTTATGGCTACACCTTC. The rearrangement joins TRBV19 to TRBJ1-2; D remains unclear. The CDR3 runs to 13 residues. Germline V lookup: CDR1 LNHDA, CDR2 SQIVND (reference sequence). Trimming left V 9 bases short and J 5 bases short, with 16 bases between.

This clonotype was seen at least ten times. V and J are TRBV6-2 or TRBV6-3 and TRBJ2-1; TRBD1 aligns across 9 bases. V lost 9 bases and J lost 4; bases outside the gene matches: 10. The CDR3 runs to 15 residues. CDR1 and CDR2 (germline): MNHEY, SVGEGT. The CDR3 sequence is CASRTTGGRYNEQFF. The CDR3 bases are TGTGCCAGTAGAACTACAGGGGGCCGTTACAATGAGCAGTTCTTC.

The table lists this clonotype with many counts. This chain uses TRBV7-2 with TRBJ2-1; 7 bases are a match to TRBD2. The length of the CDR3 is 15 residues. Germline V gene data show CDR1 as SGHTA and CDR2 as FQGNSA. V dropped 1 base and J dropped 6; count of bases not matched to a gene: 6. As DNA, the CDR3 is TGTGCCAGCAGCTTAGACGGGACTACGGCCAATGAGCAGTTCTTC. It specifies CASSLDGTTANEQFF.

This clonotype came up many times. The rearrangement joins TRBV19 to TRBJ2-7; D uncertain. Deletions cut 5 bases from V and 7 bases from J, with 9 bases between. Germline values: CDR1 LNHDA, CDR2 SQIVND (reference sequence). The CDR3 totals 11 residues. The CDR3 is CASSSFGEQYF. CDR3 DNA sequence: TGTGCCAGTAGTTCATTTGGTGAGCAGTACTTC.

This clonotype was seen repeatedly, ten times or more. The chain links TRBV27 to TRBJ2-3, with no clear D. The length of the CDR3 is 12 residues. Germline V lookup: CDR1 MNHEY, CDR2 SMNVEV (reference sequence). The V end was cut by 5 bases, the J end by 1 base, with 4 bases between. This CDR3 reads CASSHRTDTQYF. The CDR3 DNA sequence: TGTGCCAGCAGTCATCGCACAGATACGCAGTATTTT.

This clonotype is classed as medium-sized. The chain carries TRBV28 and TRBJ2-7, with TRBD2 as a possible D gene (5 bases). The CDR3 is made up of 15 amino acids. Deletions cut 5 bases from V and 2 bases from J, with 16 bases between. Germline V CDR1 and CDR2: MDHEN, SYDVKM. The CDR3 DNA sequence: TGTGCCAGCAGTCTCTCGGGGTCCTCAGCCTACGAGCAGTACTTC. Residues: CASSLSGSSAYEQYF. Using reference TRBV28 and TRBJ2-7 for the parts outside the CDR3, the full variable domain is DVKVTQSSRYLVKRTGEKVFLECVQDMDHENMFWYRQDPGLGLRLIYFSYDVKMKEKGDIPEGYSVSREKKERFSLILESASTNQTSMYLCASSLSGSSAYEQYFGPGTRLTVT.

The V gene is TRBV12-3 or TRBV12-4, the J gene TRBJ2-3, with a possible D match to TRBD1 (6 bases). The ends were cut back, 1 base at V and 6 bases at J, with 14 bases in the middle. The CDR3 is 15 residues long. The CDR3 reads CASSLDRVYSDTQYF. DNA of the CDR3: TGTGCCAGCAGTTTAGACAGGGTGTATTCGGATACGCAGTATTTT.

This clonotype was recorded many times. The rearrangement joins TRBV19 to TRBJ2-1; 11 positions agree with TRBD2. The CDR3 sequence is 20 residues long. J was trimmed by 0 bases and V by 7 bases; bases with no gene match: 17. Germline V gene sequence: CDR1 LNHDA, CDR2 SQIVND (reference sequence). The CDR3 bases are TGTGCCAGTACCCATATGCCCCTTTTTAGCGGGAGGGCCTCCTACAATGAGCAGTTCTTC. This translates into CASTHMPLFSGRASYNEQFF.